This paragraph reports one TCR beta chain. Its antigen is currently unknown. This entry belongs to a study of T cell responses to AZD1222 COVID-19 vaccine. Trimming left V 4 bases short and J 10 bases short, with 20 bases between. Germline-derived CDR1 and CDR2 are MRHNA and SNTAGT. The CDR3 has 15 residues. Study-level results: Vaccine-related CD4 TCRs covered spike, predominating at 160-218 and 743-854. Donors were chiefly white British, with a greater number of females, and clonal diversity was perhaps underestimated. Seropositive AZD1222 recipients at baseline numbered only five or six.

Clones were read by immunoSEQ multiplex PCR, and TCRdb kept only the in-frame ones, dropping some. The table has around 140,000 clones, approximately 92% seen once. Material: peripheral blood, obtained on day 0 of AZD1222 vaccination. The sequence was obtained from an adult in good health. The chain uses TRBV6-4 and TRBJ2-1; D possibly corresponds to TRBD1 (6 bases). The CDR3 here is CASSVRGTSQDEQFF. The CDR3 DNA sequence: TGTGCCAGCAGTGTGAGGGGGACCTCCCAGGACGAGCAGTTCTTC.